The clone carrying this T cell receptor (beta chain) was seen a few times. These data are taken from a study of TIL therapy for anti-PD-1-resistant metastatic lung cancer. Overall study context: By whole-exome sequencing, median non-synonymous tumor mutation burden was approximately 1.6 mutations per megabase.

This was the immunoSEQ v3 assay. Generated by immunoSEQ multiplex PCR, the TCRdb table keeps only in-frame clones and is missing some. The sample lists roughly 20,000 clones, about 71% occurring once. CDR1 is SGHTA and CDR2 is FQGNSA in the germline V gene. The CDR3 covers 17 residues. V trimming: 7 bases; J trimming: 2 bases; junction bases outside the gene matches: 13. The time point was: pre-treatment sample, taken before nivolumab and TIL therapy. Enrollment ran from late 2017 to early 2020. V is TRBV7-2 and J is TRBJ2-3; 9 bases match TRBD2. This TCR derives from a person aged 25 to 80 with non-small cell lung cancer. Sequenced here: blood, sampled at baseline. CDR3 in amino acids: CASNPTPERGATDTQYF. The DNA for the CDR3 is TGTGCCAGCAATCCAACCCCCGAGCGGGGGGCCACAGATACGCAGTATTTT.